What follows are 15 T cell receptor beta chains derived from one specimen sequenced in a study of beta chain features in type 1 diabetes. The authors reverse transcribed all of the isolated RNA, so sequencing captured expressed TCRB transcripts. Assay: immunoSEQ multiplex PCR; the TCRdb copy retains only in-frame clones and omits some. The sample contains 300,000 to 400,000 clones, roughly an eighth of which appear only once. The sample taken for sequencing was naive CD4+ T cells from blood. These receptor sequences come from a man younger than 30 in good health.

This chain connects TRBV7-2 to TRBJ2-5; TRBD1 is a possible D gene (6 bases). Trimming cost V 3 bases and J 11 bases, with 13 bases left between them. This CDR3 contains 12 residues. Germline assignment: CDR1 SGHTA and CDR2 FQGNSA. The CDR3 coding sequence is TGTGCCAGCAGCTTCGTAGGGGGTGAGCAGTACTTC. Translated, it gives CASSFVGGEQYF.

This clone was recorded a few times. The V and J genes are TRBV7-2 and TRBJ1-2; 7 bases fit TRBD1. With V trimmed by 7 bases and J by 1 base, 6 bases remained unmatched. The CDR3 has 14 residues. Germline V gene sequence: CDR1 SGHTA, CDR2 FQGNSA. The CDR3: CASTHDRVNYGYTF. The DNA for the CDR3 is TGTGCCAGCACCCATGACAGGGTTAACTATGGCTACACCTTC.

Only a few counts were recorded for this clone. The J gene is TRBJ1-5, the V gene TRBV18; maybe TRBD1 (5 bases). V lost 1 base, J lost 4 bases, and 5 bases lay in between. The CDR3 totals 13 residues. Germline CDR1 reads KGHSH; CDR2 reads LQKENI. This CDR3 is CASSPRQNQPQHF. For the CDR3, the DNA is TGTGCCAGCTCACCACGACAGAATCAGCCCCAGCATTTT.

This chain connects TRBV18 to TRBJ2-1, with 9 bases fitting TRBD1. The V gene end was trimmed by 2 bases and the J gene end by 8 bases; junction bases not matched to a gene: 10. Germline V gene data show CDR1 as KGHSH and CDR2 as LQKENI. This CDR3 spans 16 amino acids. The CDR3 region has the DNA TGTGCCAGCTCACCAAGGGAACAGGGGGCCAAGGATGAGCAGTTCTTC. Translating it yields CASSPREQGAKDEQFF. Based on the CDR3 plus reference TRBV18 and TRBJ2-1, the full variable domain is NAGVMQNPRHLVRRRGQEARLRCSPMKGHSHVYWYRQLPEEGLKFMVYLQKENIIDESGMPKERFSAEFPKEGPSILRIQQVVRGDSAAYFCASSPREQGAKDEQFFGPGTRLTVL.

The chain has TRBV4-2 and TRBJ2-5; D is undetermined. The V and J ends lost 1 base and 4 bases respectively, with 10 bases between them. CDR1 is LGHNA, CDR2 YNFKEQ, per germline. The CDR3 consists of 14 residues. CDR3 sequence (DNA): TGTGCCAGCAGCCAAGTTCAGCGTGGAGAGACCCAGTACTTC. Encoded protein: CASSQVQRGETQYF.

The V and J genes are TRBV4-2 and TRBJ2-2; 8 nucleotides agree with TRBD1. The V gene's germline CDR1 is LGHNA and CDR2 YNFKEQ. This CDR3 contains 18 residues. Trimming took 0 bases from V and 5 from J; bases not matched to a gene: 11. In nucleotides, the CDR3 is TGTGCCAGCAGCCAAGATCGTCATAAAGGACAGGGTACCGGGGAGCTGTTTTTT. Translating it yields CASSQDRHKGQGTGELFF.

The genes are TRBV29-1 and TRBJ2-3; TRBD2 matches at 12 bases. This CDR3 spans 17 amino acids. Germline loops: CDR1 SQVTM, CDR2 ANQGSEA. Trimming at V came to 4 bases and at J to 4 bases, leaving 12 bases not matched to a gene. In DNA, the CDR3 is TGCAGCGTTGGGAGGAGGCTAGCGGGAGGGCCCGCAGATACGCAGTATTTT. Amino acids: CSVGRRLAGGPADTQYF.

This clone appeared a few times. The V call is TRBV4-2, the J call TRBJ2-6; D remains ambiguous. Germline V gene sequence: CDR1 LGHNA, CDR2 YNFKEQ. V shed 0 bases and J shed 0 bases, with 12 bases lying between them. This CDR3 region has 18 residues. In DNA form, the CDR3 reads TGTGCCAGCAGCCAAGAGATTGACCGGAGCTCTGGGGCCAACGTCCTGACTTTC. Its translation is CASSQEIDRSSGANVLTF.

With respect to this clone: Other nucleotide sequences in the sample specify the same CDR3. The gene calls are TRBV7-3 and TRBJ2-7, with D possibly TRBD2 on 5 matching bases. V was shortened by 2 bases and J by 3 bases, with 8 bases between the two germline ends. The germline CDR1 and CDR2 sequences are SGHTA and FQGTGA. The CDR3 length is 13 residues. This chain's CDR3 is CASSLSRDYEQYF. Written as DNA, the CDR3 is TGTGCCAGCAGCTTATCCCGGGACTACGAGCAGTACTTC.

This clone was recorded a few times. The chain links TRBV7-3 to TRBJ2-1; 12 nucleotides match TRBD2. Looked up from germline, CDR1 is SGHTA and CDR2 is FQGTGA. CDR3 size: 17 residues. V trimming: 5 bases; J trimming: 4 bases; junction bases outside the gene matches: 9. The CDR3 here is CASSPAGLAGLYNEQFF. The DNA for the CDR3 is TGTGCCAGCAGCCCGGCCGGACTAGCGGGACTATACAATGAGCAGTTCTTC.

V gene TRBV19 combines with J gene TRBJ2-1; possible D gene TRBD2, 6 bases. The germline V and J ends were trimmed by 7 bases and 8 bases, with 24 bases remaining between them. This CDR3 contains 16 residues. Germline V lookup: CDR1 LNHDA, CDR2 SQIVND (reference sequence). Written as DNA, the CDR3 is TGTGCCAGTAACCCGGTTCTAGCGTCTTATGTCGATGAGCAGTTCTTC. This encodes CASNPVLASYVDEQFF.

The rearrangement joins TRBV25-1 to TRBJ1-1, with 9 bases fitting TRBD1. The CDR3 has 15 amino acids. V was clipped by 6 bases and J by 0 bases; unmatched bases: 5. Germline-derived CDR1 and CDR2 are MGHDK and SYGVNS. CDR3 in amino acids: CASRPTGGMNTEAFF. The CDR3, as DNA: TGTGCCAGCAGACCGACAGGGGGTATGAACACTGAAGCTTTCTTT.

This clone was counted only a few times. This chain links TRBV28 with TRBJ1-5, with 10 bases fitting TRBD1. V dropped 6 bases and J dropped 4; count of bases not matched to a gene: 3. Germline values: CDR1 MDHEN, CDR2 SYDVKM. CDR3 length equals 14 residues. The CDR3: CASRTGGTNQPQHF. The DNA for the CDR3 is TGTGCCAGCAGGACAGGGGGCACAAATCAGCCCCAGCATTTT.

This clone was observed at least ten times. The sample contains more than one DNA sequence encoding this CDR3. The CDR3 DNA sequence: TGTGCCAGCAGCCTTAGCGGGGAGACCCAGTACTTC. Its translation is CASSLSGETQYF. The chain couples TRBV7-9 to TRBJ2-5, with 7 bases matching TRBD2. Per germline, CDR1 SEHNR and CDR2 FQNEAQ (reference sequence). This CDR3 contains 12 residues. With V trimmed by 5 bases and J by 5 bases, 2 bases remained unmatched.

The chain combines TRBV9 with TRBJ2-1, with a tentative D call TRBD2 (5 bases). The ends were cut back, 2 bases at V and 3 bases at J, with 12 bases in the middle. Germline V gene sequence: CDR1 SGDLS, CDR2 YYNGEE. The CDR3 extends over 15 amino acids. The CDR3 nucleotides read TGTGCCAGCAGCGTCTCTAGCAAACTCTACAATGAGCAGTTCTTC. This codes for CASSVSSKLYNEQFF.